This section outlines one T cell receptor (beta chain) sequence together with its context. V shed 1 base and J 0 bases; nucleotides not matched to a gene: 4. Germline V CDR1 and CDR2: MNHNS, SASEGT. CDR3 length: 16 amino acids. Original handling: Nucleated cell number was recorded as an estimate derived from reference gene primer amplification. The protocol was immunoSEQ multiplex PCR, while the TCRdb copy is restricted to in-frame clones and leaves out a portion. V, J and clone size are those of that table, while D and trimming were read from the DNA. The table lists around 170,000 clones, 80% to 85% of them singletons. The data originate from a study of blood T cell repertoires in COVID-19. About the study: Whether acute or convalescent, the COVID-19 samples came from the United States, Italy and Spain. PBMCs, B-cell-depleted T cells, or T cells were the source of the cDNA or gDNA that made up the material.

The source is a woman in her thirties or forties with acute or convalescent COVID-19. The V and J genes are TRBV6-1 and TRBJ1-1; 8 nucleotides line up with TRBD1. Sequencing was done on a sample of peripheral blood. The CDR3 region is CASSEEPGGMNTEAFF. Written as DNA, the CDR3 is TGTGCCAGCAGTGAAGAGCCAGGGGGCATGAACACTGAAGCTTTCTTT.